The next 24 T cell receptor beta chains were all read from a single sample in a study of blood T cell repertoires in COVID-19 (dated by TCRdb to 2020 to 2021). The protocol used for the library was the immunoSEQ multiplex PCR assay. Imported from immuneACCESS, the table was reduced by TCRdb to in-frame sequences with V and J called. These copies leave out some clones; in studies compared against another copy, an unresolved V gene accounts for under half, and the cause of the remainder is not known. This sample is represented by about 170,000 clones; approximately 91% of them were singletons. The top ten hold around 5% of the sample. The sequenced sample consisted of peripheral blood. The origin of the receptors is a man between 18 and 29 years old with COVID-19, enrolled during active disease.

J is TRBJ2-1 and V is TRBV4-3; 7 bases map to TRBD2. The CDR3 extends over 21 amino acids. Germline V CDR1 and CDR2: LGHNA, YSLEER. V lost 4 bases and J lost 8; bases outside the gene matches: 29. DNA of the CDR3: TGCGCCAGCAGCCTTTCTCCGGGGGTCCCAACTAGCGACCCTGGAATGGATGAGCAGTTCTTC. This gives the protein CASSLSPGVPTSDPGMDEQFF.

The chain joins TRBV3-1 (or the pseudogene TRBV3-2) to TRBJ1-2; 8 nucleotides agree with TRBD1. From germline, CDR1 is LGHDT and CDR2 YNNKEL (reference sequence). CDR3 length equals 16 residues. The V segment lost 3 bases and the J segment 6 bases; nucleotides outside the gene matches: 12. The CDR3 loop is CASSHAGQGGANGYTF. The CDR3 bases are TGTGCCAGCAGCCATGCTGGACAGGGCGGTGCGAATGGCTACACCTTC.

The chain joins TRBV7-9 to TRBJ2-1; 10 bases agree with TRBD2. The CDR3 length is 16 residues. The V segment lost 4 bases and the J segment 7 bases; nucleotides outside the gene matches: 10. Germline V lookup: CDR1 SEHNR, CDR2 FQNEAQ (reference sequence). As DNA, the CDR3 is TGTGCCAGCAGCTCCCCAACTAGCGGGAACTGGAATGAGCAGTTCTTC. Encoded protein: CASSSPTSGNWNEQFF.

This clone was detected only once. The CDR3: CASSLGTGPLGEQFF. For the CDR3, the DNA is TGTGCCAGCAGCTTGGGGACAGGGCCGCTCGGAGAGCAGTTCTTC. The chain combines TRBV5-8 with TRBJ2-1, with TRBD1 matching 8 bases. Germline V gene data show CDR1 as SGHTS and CDR2 as YDEGEE. The trim removed 0 bases at V and 10 bases at J, leaving 9 bases unmatched. The CDR3 contains 15 residues.

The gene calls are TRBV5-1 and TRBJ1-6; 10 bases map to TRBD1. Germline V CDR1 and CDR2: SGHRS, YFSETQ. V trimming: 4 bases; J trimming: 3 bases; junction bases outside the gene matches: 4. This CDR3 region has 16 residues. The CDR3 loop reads CASSRTGGIYNSPLHF. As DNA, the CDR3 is TGCGCCAGCAGCCGGACAGGGGGAATCTATAATTCACCCCTCCACTTT.

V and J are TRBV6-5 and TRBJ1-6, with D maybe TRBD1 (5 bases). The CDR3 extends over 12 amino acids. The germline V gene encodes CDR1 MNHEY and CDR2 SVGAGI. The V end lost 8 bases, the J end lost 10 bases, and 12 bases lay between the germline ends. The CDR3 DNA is TGTGCCAGCTCGGGGGATTGGTCACCCCTCCACTTT. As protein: CASSGDWSPLHF.

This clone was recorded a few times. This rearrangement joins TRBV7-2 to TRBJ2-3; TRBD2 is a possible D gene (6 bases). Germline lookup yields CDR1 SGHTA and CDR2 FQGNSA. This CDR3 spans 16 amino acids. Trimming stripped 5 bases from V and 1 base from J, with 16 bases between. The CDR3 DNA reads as TGTGCCAGCAGCCTGGGCGGAGGGCGGGGCACAGATACGCAGTATTTT. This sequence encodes CASSLGGGRGTDTQYF.

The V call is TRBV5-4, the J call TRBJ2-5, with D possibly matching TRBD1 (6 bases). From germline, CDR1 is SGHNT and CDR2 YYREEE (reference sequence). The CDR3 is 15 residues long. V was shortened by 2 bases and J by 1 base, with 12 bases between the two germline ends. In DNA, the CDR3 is TGTGCCAGCAGCTTAATAACAGGGCCCCAAGAGACCCAGTACTTC. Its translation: CASSLITGPQETQYF.

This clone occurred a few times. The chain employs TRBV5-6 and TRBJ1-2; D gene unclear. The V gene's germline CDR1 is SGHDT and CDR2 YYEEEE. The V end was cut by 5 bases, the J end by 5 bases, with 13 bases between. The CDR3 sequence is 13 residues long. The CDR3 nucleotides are TGTGCCAGCAGAAACCCCATGGAGTATGGCTACACCTTC. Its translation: CASRNPMEYGYTF.

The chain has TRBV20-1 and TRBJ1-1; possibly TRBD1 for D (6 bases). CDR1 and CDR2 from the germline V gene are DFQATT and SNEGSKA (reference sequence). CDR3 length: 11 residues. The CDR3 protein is CSETGNTEAFF. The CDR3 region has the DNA TGCAGCGAGACAGGGAACACTGAAGCTTTCTTT.

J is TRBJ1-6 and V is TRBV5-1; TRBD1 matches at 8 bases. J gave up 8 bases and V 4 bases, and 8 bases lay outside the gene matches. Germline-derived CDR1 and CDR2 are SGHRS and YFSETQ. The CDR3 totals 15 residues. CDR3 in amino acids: CASSRGTGGDSPLHF. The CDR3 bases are TGCGCCAGCAGCCGAGGGACAGGCGGGGATTCACCCCTCCACTTT.

This CDR3 reads CASSWALAGHTGELFF. As DNA, the CDR3 is TGTGCCAGCAGCTGGGCTCTGGCGGGACACACCGGGGAGCTGTTTTTT. The rearrangement joins TRBV13 to TRBJ2-2, with D tentatively TRBD2 (6 bases). This CDR3 comprises 16 residues. Trimming removed 4 bases at V and 3 bases at J, with 15 bases between. From germline, CDR1 is PRHDT and CDR2 FYEKMQ (reference sequence).

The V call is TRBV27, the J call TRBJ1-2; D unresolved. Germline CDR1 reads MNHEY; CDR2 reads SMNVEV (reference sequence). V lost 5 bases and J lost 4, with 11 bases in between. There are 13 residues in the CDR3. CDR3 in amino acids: CASSPRIFYGYTF. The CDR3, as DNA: TGTGCCAGCAGTCCCAGGATTTTCTATGGCTACACCTTC.

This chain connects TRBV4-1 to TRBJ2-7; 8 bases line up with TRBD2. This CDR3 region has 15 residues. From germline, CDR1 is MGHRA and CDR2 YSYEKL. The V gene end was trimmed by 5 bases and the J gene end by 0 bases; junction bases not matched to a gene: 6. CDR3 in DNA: TGCGCCAGCAGCTATGTAGCGGGAAGCTCCTACGAGCAGTACTTC. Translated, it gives CASSYVAGSSYEQYF.

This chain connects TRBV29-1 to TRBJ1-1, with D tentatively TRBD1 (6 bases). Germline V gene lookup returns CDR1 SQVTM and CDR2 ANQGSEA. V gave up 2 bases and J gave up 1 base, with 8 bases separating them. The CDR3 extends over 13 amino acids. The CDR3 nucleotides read TGCAGCGTTGAAAGAGGGGGGAACACTGAAGCTTTCTTT. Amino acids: CSVERGGNTEAFF.

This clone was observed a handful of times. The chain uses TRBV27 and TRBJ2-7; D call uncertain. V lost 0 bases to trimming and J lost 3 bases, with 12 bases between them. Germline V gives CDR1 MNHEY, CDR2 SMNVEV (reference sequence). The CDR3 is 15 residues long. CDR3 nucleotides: TGTGCCAGCAGTTTATCCCCGGGTGGGTACTACGAGCAGTACTTC. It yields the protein CASSLSPGGYYEQYF.

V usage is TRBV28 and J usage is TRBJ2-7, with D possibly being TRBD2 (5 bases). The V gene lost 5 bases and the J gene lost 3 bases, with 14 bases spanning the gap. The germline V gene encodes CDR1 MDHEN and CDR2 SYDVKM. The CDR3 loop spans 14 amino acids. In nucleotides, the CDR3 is TGTGCCAGCAGTCCGCTAGCCGTTATCTACGAGCAGTACTTC. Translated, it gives CASSPLAVIYEQYF. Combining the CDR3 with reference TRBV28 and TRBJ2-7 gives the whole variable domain DVKVTQSSRYLVKRTGEKVFLECVQDMDHENMFWYRQDPGLGLRLIYFSYDVKMKEKGDIPEGYSVSREKKERFSLILESASTNQTSMYLCASSPLAVIYEQYFGPGTRLTVT.

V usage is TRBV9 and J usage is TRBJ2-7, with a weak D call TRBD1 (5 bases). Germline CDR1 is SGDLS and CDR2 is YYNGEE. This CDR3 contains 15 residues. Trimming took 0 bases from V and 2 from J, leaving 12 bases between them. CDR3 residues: CASSVATAGTYEQYF. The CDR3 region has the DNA TGTGCCAGCAGCGTAGCTACCGCAGGGACCTACGAGCAGTACTTC.

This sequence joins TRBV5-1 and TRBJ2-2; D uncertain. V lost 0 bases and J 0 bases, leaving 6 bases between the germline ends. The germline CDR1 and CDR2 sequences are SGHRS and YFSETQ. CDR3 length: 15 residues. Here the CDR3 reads CASSLGVTNTGELFF. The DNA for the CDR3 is TGCGCCAGCAGCTTGGGAGTAACGAACACCGGGGAGCTGTTTTTT.

CDR3 DNA sequence: TGTGCCAGCAGCTCGTATGCCAGGGATGAGCAGTTCTTC. Translation: CASSSYARDEQFF. V usage is TRBV5-4 and J usage is TRBJ2-1; D is possibly TRBD1 (5 bases). V lost 3 bases and J 8 bases, leaving 12 bases between the germline ends. The germline gives CDR1 SGHNT, CDR2 YYREEE (reference sequence). The CDR3 length is 13 residues.

Written as DNA, the CDR3 is TGTGCCAGCAGCTTGTCGGGGGTCTACGAGCAGTACTTC. It codes for CASSLSGVYEQYF. The V gene is TRBV5-6, the J gene TRBJ2-7, with a possible D match to TRBD2 (6 bases). V lost 1 base and J 3 bases, leaving 8 bases between the germline ends. There are 13 residues in the CDR3. Germline loops: CDR1 SGHDT, CDR2 YYEEEE. Full variable domain (missing parts from reference TRBV5-6 and TRBJ2-7): DAGVTQSPTHLIKTRGQQVTLRCSPKSGHDTVSWYQQALGQGPQFIFQYYEEEERQRGNFPDRFSGHQFPNYSSELNVNALLLGDSALYLCASSLSGVYEQYFGPGTRLTVT.

The CDR3 is CASSLGQGKNIQYF. CDR3 bases: TGTGCCAGCTCGTTGGGACAGGGGAAAAACATTCAGTACTTC. The rearrangement links TRBV18 to TRBJ2-4, with TRBD1 identical over 10 bases. With V trimmed by 6 bases and J by 4 bases, 3 bases remained unmatched. CDR3 size: 14 residues. CDR1 KGHSH and CDR2 LQKENI come from the germline V gene.

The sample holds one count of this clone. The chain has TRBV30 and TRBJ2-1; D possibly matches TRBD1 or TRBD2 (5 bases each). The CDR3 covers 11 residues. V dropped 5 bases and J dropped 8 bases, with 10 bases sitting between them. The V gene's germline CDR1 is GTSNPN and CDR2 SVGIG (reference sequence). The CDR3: CAWGGSDEQFF. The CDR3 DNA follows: TGTGCCTGGGGGGGTAGCGATGAGCAGTTCTTC.

The DNA for the CDR3 is TGTGCCAGCAGCTTAGTCGCCCCGGGGGGCCCCTACAATGAGCAGTTCTTC. Translating gives CASSLVAPGGPYNEQFF. V is TRBV7-3 and J is TRBJ2-1, with D perhaps TRBD2 (7 bases). Deletions cut 2 bases from V and 2 bases from J, with 16 bases between. The CDR3 has 17 amino acids. Germline assignment: CDR1 SGHTA and CDR2 FQGTGA.